This T cell receptor beta chain was observed in a study of blood T cells in healthy people across ages. Findings and limits, study-wide: In older individuals, TCR beta diversity per million T cells was lower, falling roughly linearly with age.

Ten milliliters was the volume of peripheral blood drawn from each donor. Extraction of total RNA produced a minimum of 5.5 micrograms from each sample. J was trimmed by 4 bases and V by 6 bases; bases with no gene match: 22. Germline V gene lookup returns CDR1 DFQATT and CDR2 SNEGSKA (reference sequence). The CDR3 is 18 residues long. For this clonotype: Its matching antigen is unknown.

Using a J-beta primer mix together with a sample-barcoded 5' primer, a second PCR was run for roughly 6 to 12 cycles. Each TCR beta cDNA got a 12-nucleotide random molecular identifier. TCRdb used MiXCR to reprocess the 5' RACE reads, holding one entry per CDR3 protein. The top ten clones hold roughly 22% of a sample with some 730,000 distinct CDR3 sequences, approximately 21% of them seen once. The receptor comes from a man in his 70s in good health. The chain recombines TRBV20-1 with TRBJ2-7; TRBD2 matches at 9 bases. What was sequenced was blood. The CDR3 DNA follows: TGCAGTGCCGGCTTCCTCGTGGCGGGAGGGCCGGTGAAGTACGAGCAGTACTTC. Encoded protein: CSAGFLVAGGPVKYEQYF.